The 28 T cell receptor beta chains listed next were all sequenced from one sample in a study of read filtering for tumor transcriptome and immune sequencing. Molecular barcoded adaptors covering alpha/delta and beta/gamma chains were used on approximately 400 ng RNA. Each CDR3 protein is one row after TCRdb ran MiXCR on the reads. The sample lists fewer than 50,000 distinct CDR3 sequences, around 13% occurring once. The source material was a population of CD138-negative cells sorted from bone marrow. The origin of the receptors is a donor at least 40 years old with multiple myeloma.

In its sample, this clonotype was seen many times. The chain recombines TRBV6-1 with TRBJ2-2; 10 bases fit TRBD1. V lost 5 bases, J lost 7 bases, and 7 bases stayed unmatched. The germline V gene has CDR1 MNHNS and CDR2 SASEGT. The CDR3 is 15 amino acids. The CDR3 spells CASSPGQGDIGELFF. The CDR3 DNA reads as TGTGCCAGCAGTCCCGGACAGGGGGATATCGGGGAGCTGTTTTTT.

This clonotype was seen many times. The CDR3 region is CASSPRLAGLETQYF. CDR3 nucleotide sequence: TGTGCCAGCAGTCCCCGACTAGCGGGATTGGAGACCCAGTACTTC. V is TRBV28 and J is TRBJ2-5, with 11 bases fitting TRBD2. This CDR3 has 15 residues. Germline V gene sequence: CDR1 MDHEN, CDR2 SYDVKM. V gave up 5 bases and J gave up 5 bases; unmatched junction bases: 7.

Of note for this clonotype: This may come from a read error, since a much larger clone is one base off. The gene calls are TRBV6-1 and TRBJ2-4; D possibly corresponds to TRBD2 (5 bases). Germline CDR1 MNHNS, CDR2 SASEGT. The CDR3 contains 14 residues. CDR3 DNA sequence: TGTGCCACACAAAGGGAGCTAGCCAAAAACATTCAGTGCTTC. Its translation: CATQRELAKNIQCF.

This clonotype was detected many times. The chain has TRBV7-4 and TRBJ2-1; D ambiguous. The CDR3 is made up of 11 amino acids. Germline assignment: CDR1 SGHVT and CDR2 SQSDAQ. V was shortened by 3 bases and J by 8 bases, with 5 bases between the two germline ends. CDR3 amino acids: CASSFLHEQFF. CDR3 coding DNA: TGTGCCAGCAGCTTTCTGCATGAGCAGTTCTTC.

This clonotype was observed many times. V and J are TRBV19 and TRBJ2-1; 8 bases fit TRBD2. The length of the CDR3 is 15 residues. Germline CDR1 LNHDA, CDR2 SQIVND (reference sequence). The junction had 5 bases not matched to a gene; V was cut back by 6 bases and J by 1 base. CDR3 in DNA: TGTGCCAGTAGCAGCGGGAGTACGTCCTACAATGAGCAGTTCTTC. This translates into CASSSGSTSYNEQFF.

This clonotype has only a few counts. This rearrangement joins TRBV18 to TRBJ2-7, with D possibly matching TRBD2 (5 bases). The germline V gene encodes CDR1 KGHSH and CDR2 LQKENI. The CDR3 extends over 15 amino acids. V was cut by 2 bases and J by 1 base, with 12 bases left in between. In nucleotides, the CDR3 is TGTGCCAGCTCACCAACGGGGTCAACTTCCTACGAGCAGTACTTC. Translating gives CASSPTGSTSYEQYF.

The rearrangement joins TRBV7-9 to TRBJ2-7; TRBD2 aligns across 7 bases. The CDR3 covers 15 residues. The V and J ends lost 5 bases and 7 bases, in that order; junction bases with no gene match: 14. Germline V gene data show CDR1 as SEHNR and CDR2 as FQNEAQ (reference sequence). The DNA for the CDR3 is TGTGCCAGCAGCCGACTAGCAGGCCGGTTGTTGGAGCAGTACTTC. Amino acid sequence: CASSRLAGRLLEQYF.

The CDR3 DNA is TGTGCCAGCAGAATAGCGGGAGGGGAGCAGTACTTC. It specifies CASRIAGGEQYF. The rearrangement joins TRBV6-1 to TRBJ2-7, with TRBD2 identical over 11 bases. The CDR3 contains 12 residues. The V gene end was trimmed by 6 bases and the J gene end by 7 bases; junction bases not matched to a gene: 2. Per the germline V gene, CDR1 is MNHNS and CDR2 is SASEGT.

This clonotype came up many times. The chain joins TRBV7-9 to TRBJ2-5, with 11 bases fitting TRBD2. Trimming at V came to 5 bases and at J to 4 bases, leaving 3 bases not matched to a gene. CDR3 size: 14 residues. Per germline, CDR1 SEHNR and CDR2 FQNEAQ (reference sequence). The CDR3 reads CASSTGLAGETQYF. The CDR3 region has the DNA TGTGCCAGCAGCACCGGACTAGCGGGAGAGACCCAGTACTTC.

This clonotype came up many times. The chain couples TRBV7-9 to TRBJ1-4; D remains unclear. Germline loops: CDR1 SEHNR, CDR2 FQNEAQ (reference sequence). The V gene lost 2 bases and the J gene lost 8 bases, with 9 bases spanning the gap. The CDR3 covers 13 residues. Here the CDR3 reads CASSLFSGEKLFF. The CDR3 DNA sequence: TGTGCCAGCAGCTTATTCTCCGGGGAAAAACTGTTTTTT.

This clonotype appeared many times. The chain is built from TRBV27 and TRBJ2-6; no clear D gene. Trimming shortened V by 0 bases and J by 0 bases, and 3 bases separated the two germline ends. The length of the CDR3 is 15 residues. Germline loops: CDR1 MNHEY, CDR2 SMNVEV (reference sequence). The CDR3 reads CASSLSSSGANVLTF. CDR3 coding DNA: TGTGCCAGCAGTTTATCGTCCTCTGGGGCCAACGTCCTGACTTTC.

This clonotype occurred many times. The genes are TRBV29-1 and TRBJ2-3; D not certain. Looked up from germline, CDR1 is SQVTM and CDR2 is ANQGSEA. The CDR3 is 13 amino acids. V lost 4 bases and J 5 bases, leaving 13 bases between the germline ends. CDR3 in DNA: TGCAGCGTTGCTGTGGGGTCTGGAGATACGCAGTATTTT. Protein product: CSVAVGSGDTQYF.

This clonotype has only a few counts. V gene TRBV12-3 or TRBV12-4 combines with J gene TRBJ2-2, with 7 bases aligning to TRBD1. This CDR3 is 17 amino acids long. With V trimmed by 2 bases and J by 0 bases, 6 bases remained unmatched. The CDR3, as DNA: TGTGCCAGCAGTTTATTTTTGGGGACAGCGAACACCGGGGAGCTGTTTTTT. It translates to CASSLFLGTANTGELFF.

This clonotype appeared a few times. A much larger clone differs by one base, so this may be a read error. It is likely a read error, because the conserved phenylalanine at the end of the CDR3 is missing. The CDR3 coding sequence is TGTGCCAGCAGTTTTCGGTACAATGAGCAGTTCCTC. It specifies CASSFRYNEQFL. The genes are TRBV28 and TRBJ2-1; no reliable D call. CDR1 and CDR2 from the germline V gene are MDHEN and SYDVKM. The CDR3 is made up of 12 amino acids. V lost 3 bases and J lost 4, with 4 bases in between.

This clonotype was picked up many times. This chain links TRBV5-1 with TRBJ2-1; tentative D call: TRBD2 (5 bases). The germline CDR1 and CDR2 sequences are SGHRS and YFSETQ. Trimming removed 5 bases at V and 0 bases at J, with 12 bases between. CDR3 length equals 15 residues. The CDR3 reads CASSSSSSSYNEQFF. The CDR3 bases are TGCGCCAGCAGTTCTAGCAGTAGCTCCTACAATGAGCAGTTCTTC.

This clonotype was recorded many times. The V and J genes are TRBV20-1 and TRBJ2-3, with D unresolved. From germline, CDR1 is DFQATT and CDR2 SNEGSKA (reference sequence). The V end was cut by 1 base, the J end by 6 bases, with 5 bases between. CDR3 length: 11 residues. For the CDR3, the DNA is TGCAGTGCTAGAGTACAGGATACGCAGTATTTT. It yields the protein CSARVQDTQYF.

This clonotype appeared many times. This chain connects TRBV20-1 to TRBJ2-1; 10 bases match TRBD1. This CDR3 is 13 amino acids long. Germline values: CDR1 DFQATT, CDR2 SNEGSKA (reference sequence). CDR3 residues: CSLWDRGYNEQFF. For the CDR3, the DNA is TGCAGCCTCTGGGACAGGGGTTACAATGAGCAGTTCTTC.

Ten or more counts support this clonotype. V is TRBV6-6 and J is TRBJ2-1; D not certain. V was trimmed by 6 bases and J by 4 bases, leaving 4 bases between them. CDR1 is MNHNY, CDR2 SVGAGI, per germline (reference sequence). The CDR3 length is 11 residues. Here the CDR3 DNA reads TGTGCCAGCAGCACTTACAATGAGCAGTTCTTC. It codes for CASSTYNEQFF.

In its sample, this clonotype was seen many times. This chain links TRBV14 with TRBJ2-1, with TRBD1 as a possible D gene (5 bases). The CDR3 totals 15 residues. Per the germline V gene, CDR1 is SGHDN and CDR2 is FVKESK. The V end lost 3 bases, the J end lost 3 bases, and 12 bases lay between the germline ends. CDR3 coding DNA: TGTGCCAGCAGCCAGGGGCAGGGAAGCTACAATGAGCAGTTCTTC. Translating gives CASSQGQGSYNEQFF.

This clonotype has a count of ten or more. The rearrangement links TRBV10-3 to TRBJ2-1; TRBD2 aligns across 11 bases. CDR1 is ENHRY and CDR2 is SYGVKD in the germline V gene. The length of the CDR3 is 15 residues. V trimming: 4 bases; J trimming: 7 bases; junction bases outside the gene matches: 6. Here the CDR3 DNA reads TGTGCCATCAGTGTTGAACTAGCGGGAGTTAATGAGCAGTTCTTC. It is translated as CAISVELAGVNEQFF.

This chain joins TRBV6-2 or TRBV6-3 and TRBJ1-5; no firm D call. Trimming stripped 1 base from V and 7 bases from J, with 5 bases between. CDR1 MNHEY and CDR2 SVGEGT come from the germline V gene. CDR3 length equals 12 residues. The CDR3 here is CASSYLSQPQHF. The CDR3 DNA reads TGTGCCAGCAGTTACTTATCACAGCCCCAGCATTTT.

This clonotype appeared many times. This sequence joins TRBV6-2 or TRBV6-3 and TRBJ2-2; 7 bases fit TRBD1. The V and J ends lost 5 bases and 1 base, in that order; junction bases with no gene match: 1. CDR3 length: 14 residues. Germline V gives CDR1 MNHEY, CDR2 SVGEGT. This CDR3 is CASSRQGNTGELFF. As DNA, the CDR3 is TGTGCCAGCAGTCGACAGGGGAACACCGGGGAGCTGTTTTTT.

About this clonotype itself: Just one base apart from a much larger clone, this may be a read error. The chain couples TRBV27 to TRBJ2-7, with TRBD1 as a possible D gene (5 bases). The germline CDR1 and CDR2 sequences are MNHEY and SMNVEV (reference sequence). The ends were cut back, 10 bases at V and 8 bases at J, with 9 bases in the middle. The CDR3 sequence is 9 residues long. CDR3: CAKGVKQYF. CDR3 coding DNA: TGTGCCAAAGGGGTGAAGCAGTACTTC.

There are many counts of this clonotype. V and J are TRBV7-2 and TRBJ2-3, with D perhaps matching TRBD2 (6 bases). V lost 7 bases and J 2 bases, leaving 19 bases between the germline ends. The CDR3 is 16 amino acids. Per the germline V gene, CDR1 is SGHTA and CDR2 is FQGNSA. The CDR3 region is CASTPKTSFSTDTQYF. CDR3 nucleotides: TGTGCCAGCACCCCCAAGACTAGTTTCTCCACAGATACGCAGTATTTT. The full variable domain, rest sourced from reference TRBV7-2 and TRBJ2-3, is GAGVSQSPSNKVTEKGKDVELRCDPISGHTALYWYRQSLGQGLEFLIYFQGNSAPDKSGLPSDRFSAERTGGSVSTLTIQRTQQEDSAVYLCASTPKTSFSTDTQYFGPGTRLTVL.

This clonotype was observed many times. The V and J genes are TRBV28 and TRBJ2-1, with 13 bases lining up with TRBD2. Germline CDR1 and CDR2: MDHEN and SYDVKM. The CDR3 is made up of 16 amino acids. Trimming removed 5 bases from V and 3 bases from J; junction bases left unmatched: 4. The CDR3 loop reads CASSGLAGVFYNEQFF. The CDR3 DNA reads TGTGCCAGCAGTGGACTAGCGGGAGTCTTCTACAATGAGCAGTTCTTC.

The chain is built from TRBV12-3 or TRBV12-4 and TRBJ2-7, with TRBD2 matching 9 bases. CDR3 length equals 16 residues. The V segment lost 1 base and the J segment 5 bases; nucleotides outside the gene matches: 9. The CDR3 sequence is CASSLDRREGGDEQYF. In nucleotides, the CDR3 is TGTGCCAGCAGTTTAGACCGGCGGGAGGGTGGAGACGAGCAGTACTTC.

This chain links TRBV11-1 with TRBJ2-5; TRBD1 is a possible D gene (5 bases). The germline CDR1 and CDR2 sequences are SGHAT and FQDESV (reference sequence). Trimming took 7 bases from V and 2 from J, leaving 20 bases between them. The CDR3 sequence is 16 residues long. Here the CDR3 DNA reads TGTGCCAGCACCTCCCGGTTTGACAGCCTACAAGAGACCCAGTACTTC. Translated, it gives CASTSRFDSLQETQYF.

This clonotype was observed at least ten times. The chain has TRBV7-2 and TRBJ2-2; 7 nucleotides align to TRBD1. The CDR3 runs to 15 residues. After removal of 4 bases from V and 1 base from J, the junction contained 3 bases not matched to a gene. Germline lookup yields CDR1 SGHTA and CDR2 FQGNSA. The CDR3: CASSSRTGNTGELFF. The CDR3 DNA follows: TGTGCCAGCAGCTCTCGGACAGGGAACACCGGGGAGCTGTTTTTT.